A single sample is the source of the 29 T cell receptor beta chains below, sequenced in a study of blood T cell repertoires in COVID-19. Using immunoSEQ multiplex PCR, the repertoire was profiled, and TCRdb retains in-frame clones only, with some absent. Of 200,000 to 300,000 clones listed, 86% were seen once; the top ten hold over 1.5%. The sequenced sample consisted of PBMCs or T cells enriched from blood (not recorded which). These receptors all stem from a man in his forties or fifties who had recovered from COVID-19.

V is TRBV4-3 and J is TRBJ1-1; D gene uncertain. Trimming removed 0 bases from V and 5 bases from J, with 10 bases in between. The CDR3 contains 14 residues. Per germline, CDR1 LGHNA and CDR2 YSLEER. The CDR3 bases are TGCGCCAGCAGCCAAGACAGTCCCTTGACTGAAGCTTTCTTT. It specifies CASSQDSPLTEAFF.

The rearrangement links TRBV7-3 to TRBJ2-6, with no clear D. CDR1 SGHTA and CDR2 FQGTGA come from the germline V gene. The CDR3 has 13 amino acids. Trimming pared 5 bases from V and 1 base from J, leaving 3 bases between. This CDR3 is CASSASGANVLTF. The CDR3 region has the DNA TGTGCCAGCAGCGCGTCTGGGGCCAACGTCCTGACTTTC.

The CDR3 spells CASSLAPLAGGPSEQFF. In DNA, the CDR3 is TGTGCCAGCAGCTTAGCCCCACTAGCGGGGGGGCCCAGTGAGCAGTTCTTC. The genes are TRBV7-2 and TRBJ2-1; 13 bases map to TRBD2. The CDR3 has 17 amino acids. J was trimmed by 9 bases and V by 0 bases; bases with no gene match: 8. Germline CDR1 SGHTA, CDR2 FQGNSA.

The DNA for the CDR3 is TGTGCCAGCAGCTATGGGACTAGCGGACCCTACGAGCAGTACTTC. This codes for CASSYGTSGPYEQYF. The gene calls are TRBV7-7 and TRBJ2-7; 11 nucleotides align to TRBD2. The ends lost 4 bases at V and 2 bases at J; junction bases unmatched: 4. The germline V gene encodes CDR1 SSHAT and CDR2 FNYEAQ (reference sequence). This CDR3 is 15 amino acids long.

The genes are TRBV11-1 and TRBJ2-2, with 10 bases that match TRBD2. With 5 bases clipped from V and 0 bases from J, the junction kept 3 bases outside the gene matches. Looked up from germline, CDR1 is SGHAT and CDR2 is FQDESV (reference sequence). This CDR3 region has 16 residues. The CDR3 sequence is CASSTLAGTNTGELFF. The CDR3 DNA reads TGTGCCAGCAGCACACTAGCGGGGACGAACACCGGGGAGCTGTTTTTT.

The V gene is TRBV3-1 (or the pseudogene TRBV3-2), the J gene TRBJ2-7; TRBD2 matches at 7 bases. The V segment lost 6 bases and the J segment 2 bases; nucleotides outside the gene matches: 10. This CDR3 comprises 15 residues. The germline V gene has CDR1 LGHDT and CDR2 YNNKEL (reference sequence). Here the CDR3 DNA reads TGTGCCAGCAGGTCCAGCGGGATAAGCCCCTACGAGCAGTACTTC. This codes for CASRSSGISPYEQYF.

Here the CDR3 reads CASSSSGVQETQYF. In DNA, the CDR3 is TGTGCCAGCAGCTCCTCGGGGGTGCAAGAGACCCAGTACTTC. This rearrangement joins TRBV5-4 to TRBJ2-5; D perhaps matches TRBD2 (6 bases). Trimming took 3 bases from V and 2 from J, leaving 11 bases between them. This CDR3 region has 14 residues. Germline V gene lookup returns CDR1 SGHNT and CDR2 YYREEE (reference sequence).

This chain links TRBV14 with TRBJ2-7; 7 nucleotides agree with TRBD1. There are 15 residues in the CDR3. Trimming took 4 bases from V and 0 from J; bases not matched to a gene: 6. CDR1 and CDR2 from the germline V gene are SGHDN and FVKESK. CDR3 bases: TGTGCCAGCAGCCCGGGACAGCGCTTCTCCTACGAGCAGTACTTC. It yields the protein CASSPGQRFSYEQYF.

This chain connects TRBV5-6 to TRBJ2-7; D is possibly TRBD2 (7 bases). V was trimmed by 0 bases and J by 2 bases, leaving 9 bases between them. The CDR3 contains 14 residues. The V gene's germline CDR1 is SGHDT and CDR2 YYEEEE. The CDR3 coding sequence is TGTGCCAGCAGCTTGGGGGGGGGCACCTACGAGCAGTACTTC. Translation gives CASSLGGGTYEQYF. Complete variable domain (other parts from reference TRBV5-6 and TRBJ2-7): DAGVTQSPTHLIKTRGQQVTLRCSPKSGHDTVSWYQQALGQGPQFIFQYYEEEERQRGNFPDRFSGHQFPNYSSELNVNALLLGDSALYLCASSLGGGTYEQYFGPGTRLTVT.

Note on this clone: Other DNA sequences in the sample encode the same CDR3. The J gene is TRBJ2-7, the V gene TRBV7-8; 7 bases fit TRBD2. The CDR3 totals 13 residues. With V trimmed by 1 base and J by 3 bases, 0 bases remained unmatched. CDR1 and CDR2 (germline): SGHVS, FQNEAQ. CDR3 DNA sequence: TGTGCCAGCAGCTTAGGCGGGGGCTACGAGCAGTACTTC. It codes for CASSLGGGYEQYF.

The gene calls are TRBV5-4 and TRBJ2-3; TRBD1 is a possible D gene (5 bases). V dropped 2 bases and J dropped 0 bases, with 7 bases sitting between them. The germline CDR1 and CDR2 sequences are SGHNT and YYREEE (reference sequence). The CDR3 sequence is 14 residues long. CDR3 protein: CASSFDRSTDTQYF. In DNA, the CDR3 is TGTGCCAGCAGCTTCGACAGAAGCACAGATACGCAGTATTTT.

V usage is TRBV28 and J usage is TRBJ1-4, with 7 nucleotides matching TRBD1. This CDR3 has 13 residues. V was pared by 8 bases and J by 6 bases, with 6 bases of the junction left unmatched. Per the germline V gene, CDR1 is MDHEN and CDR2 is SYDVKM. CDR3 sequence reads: CASGGGAYEKLFF. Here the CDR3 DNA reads TGTGCCAGCGGAGGGGGCGCGTATGAAAAACTGTTTTTT.

The CDR3 DNA reads TGCGCCAGCAGCGGGAGGAACGGGAGGGATGAGCAGTTCTTC. Residues: CASSGRNGRDEQFF. The chain has TRBV4-1 and TRBJ2-1; 8 positions match TRBD2. V dropped 5 bases and J dropped 8; count of bases not matched to a gene: 8. Germline-derived CDR1 and CDR2 are MGHRA and YSYEKL. The CDR3 runs 14 residues.

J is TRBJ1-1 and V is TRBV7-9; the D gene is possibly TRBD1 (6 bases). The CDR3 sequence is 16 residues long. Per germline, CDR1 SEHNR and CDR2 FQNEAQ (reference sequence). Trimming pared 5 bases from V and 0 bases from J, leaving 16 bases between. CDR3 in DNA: TGTGCCAGCAGCCGCTTCCAGAGGGGGTTGAACACTGAAGCTTTCTTT. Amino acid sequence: CASSRFQRGLNTEAFF.

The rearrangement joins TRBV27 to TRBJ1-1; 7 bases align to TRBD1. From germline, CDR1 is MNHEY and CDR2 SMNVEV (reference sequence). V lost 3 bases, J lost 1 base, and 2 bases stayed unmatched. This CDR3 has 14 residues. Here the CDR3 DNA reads TGTGCCAGCAGTTTCGACAGGGAGAACACTGAAGCTTTCTTT. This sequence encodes CASSFDRENTEAFF.

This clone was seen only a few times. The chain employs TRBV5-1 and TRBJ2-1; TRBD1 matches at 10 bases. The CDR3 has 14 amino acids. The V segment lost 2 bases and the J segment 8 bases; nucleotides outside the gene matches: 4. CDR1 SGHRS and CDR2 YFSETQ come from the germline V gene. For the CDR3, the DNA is TGCGCCAGCAGCTTAGGGACAGGGGTCGATGAGCAGTTCTTC. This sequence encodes CASSLGTGVDEQFF.

The CDR3 DNA reads TGTGCCAGCAGGCTAGCCCCGGGGTATGAGCAGTTCTTC. Translating it yields CASRLAPGYEQFF. V gene TRBV7-8 combines with J gene TRBJ2-1; D perhaps matches TRBD2 (5 bases). The CDR3 has 13 amino acids. In germline, CDR1 is SGHVS, CDR2 FQNEAQ. Trimming left V 6 bases short and J 8 bases short, with 14 bases between.

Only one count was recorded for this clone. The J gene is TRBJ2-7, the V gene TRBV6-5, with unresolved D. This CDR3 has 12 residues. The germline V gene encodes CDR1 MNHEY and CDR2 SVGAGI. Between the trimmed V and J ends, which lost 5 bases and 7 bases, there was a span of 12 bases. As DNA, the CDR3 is TGTGCCAGCAGTCCCAGGTCCCGAGAGCAGTACTTC. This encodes CASSPRSREQYF.

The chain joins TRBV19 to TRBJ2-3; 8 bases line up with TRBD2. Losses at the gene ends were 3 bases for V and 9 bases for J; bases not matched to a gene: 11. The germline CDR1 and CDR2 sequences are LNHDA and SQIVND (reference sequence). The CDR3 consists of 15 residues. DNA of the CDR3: TGTGCCAGTAGTATTCTCGCGGGAGGAGGTAACACGCAGTATTTT. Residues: CASSILAGGGNTQYF.

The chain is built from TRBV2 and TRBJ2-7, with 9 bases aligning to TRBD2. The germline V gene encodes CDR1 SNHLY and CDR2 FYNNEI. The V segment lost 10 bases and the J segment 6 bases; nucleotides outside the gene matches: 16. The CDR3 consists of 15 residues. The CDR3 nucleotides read TGTGCCACCAAGGATCTAGCGGGGTCCCTCGGCGAGCAGTACTTC. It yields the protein CATKDLAGSLGEQYF.

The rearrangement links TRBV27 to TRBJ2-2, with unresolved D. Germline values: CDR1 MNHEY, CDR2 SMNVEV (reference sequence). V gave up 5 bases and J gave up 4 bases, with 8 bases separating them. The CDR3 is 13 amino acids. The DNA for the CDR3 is TGTGCCAGCAGTCCGCCGAGCACCGGGGAGCTGTTTTTT. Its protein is CASSPPSTGELFF.

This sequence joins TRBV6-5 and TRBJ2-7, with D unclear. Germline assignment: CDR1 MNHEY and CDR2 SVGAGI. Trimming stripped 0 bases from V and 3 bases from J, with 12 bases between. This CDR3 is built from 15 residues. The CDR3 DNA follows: TGTGCCAGCAGTTACTCGATTCACGGTTTCTACGAGCAGTACTTC. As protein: CASSYSIHGFYEQYF.

This chain's CDR3 is CASSRPGQSSYEQYF. For the CDR3, the DNA is TGCGCCAGCAGCCGGCCGGGACAGAGCTCCTACGAGCAGTACTTC. The chain links TRBV4-1 to TRBJ2-7; 7 nucleotides match TRBD1. The CDR3 runs 15 residues. With 4 bases clipped from V and 0 bases from J, the junction kept 6 bases outside the gene matches. The germline CDR1 and CDR2 sequences are MGHRA and YSYEKL.

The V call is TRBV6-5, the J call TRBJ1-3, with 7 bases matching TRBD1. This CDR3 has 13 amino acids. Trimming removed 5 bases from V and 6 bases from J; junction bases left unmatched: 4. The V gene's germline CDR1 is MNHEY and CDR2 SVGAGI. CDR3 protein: CASSQTGLNTIYF. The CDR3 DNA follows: TGTGCCAGCAGTCAGACAGGGTTAAACACCATATATTTT.

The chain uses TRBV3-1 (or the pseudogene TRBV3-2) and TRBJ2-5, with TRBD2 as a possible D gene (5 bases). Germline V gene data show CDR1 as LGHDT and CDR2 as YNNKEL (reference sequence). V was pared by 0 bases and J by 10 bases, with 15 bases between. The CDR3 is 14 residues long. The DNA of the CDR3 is TGTGCCAGCAGCCAAGAGATGGGCCTTAGCGTCCAGTACTTC. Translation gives CASSQEMGLSVQYF.

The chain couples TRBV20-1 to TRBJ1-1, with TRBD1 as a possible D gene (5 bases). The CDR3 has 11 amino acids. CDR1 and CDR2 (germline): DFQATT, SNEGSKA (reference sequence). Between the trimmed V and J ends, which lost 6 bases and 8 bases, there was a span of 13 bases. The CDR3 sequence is CSAPTQGEAFF. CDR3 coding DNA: TGCAGTGCCCCAACTCAGGGAGAAGCTTTCTTT.

CDR3 in DNA: TGTGCCAGCTCACCGTGGGGACAGAATAGCAATCAGCCCCAGCATTTT. This translates into CASSPWGQNSNQPQHF. This sequence joins TRBV18 and TRBJ1-5; 7 positions agree with TRBD1. Per the germline V gene, CDR1 is KGHSH and CDR2 is LQKENI. This CDR3 region has 16 residues. The J segment lost 0 bases and the V segment lost 3 bases, leaving 5 bases of the junction unmatched.

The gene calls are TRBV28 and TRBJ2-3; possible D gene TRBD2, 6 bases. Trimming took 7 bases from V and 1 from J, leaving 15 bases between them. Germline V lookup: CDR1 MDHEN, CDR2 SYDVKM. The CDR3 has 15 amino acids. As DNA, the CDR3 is TGTGCCAGCACCTTCCTAGCGACGGGCACAGATACGCAGTATTTT. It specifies CASTFLATGTDTQYF.

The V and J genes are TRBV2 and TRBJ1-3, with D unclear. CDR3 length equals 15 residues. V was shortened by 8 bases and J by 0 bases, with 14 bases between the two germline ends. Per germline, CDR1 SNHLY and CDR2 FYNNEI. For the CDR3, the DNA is TGTGCCAGCGCCTCGACGGGGAACTCTGGAAACACCATATATTTT. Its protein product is CASASTGNSGNTIYF.